These 10 T cell receptor beta chains share one sample of origin, sequenced in a study of blood T cell repertoires in COVID-19. Sequenced by immunoSEQ multiplex PCR; TCRdb stores in-frame clones only, minus some. This table has about 130,000 clones, roughly four fifths appearing once. The sequencing input was peripheral blood. These receptors were taken from a woman over 75 with acute or convalescent COVID-19.

The table lists this clone with a few counts. The chain recombines TRBV6-5 with TRBJ1-5; the D is unclear. With 6 bases removed from V and 5 bases from J, the gap between germline ends came to 14 bases. CDR1 and CDR2 from the germline V gene are MNHEY and SVGAGI. This CDR3 comprises 14 residues. CDR3: CASSRAWSDQPQHF. The CDR3 DNA reads TGTGCCAGCAGCCGAGCCTGGTCGGATCAGCCCCAGCATTTT.

V usage is TRBV19 and J usage is TRBJ2-7; D perhaps matches TRBD2 (6 bases). The V gene's germline CDR1 is LNHDA and CDR2 SQIVND (reference sequence). V shed 5 bases and J shed 2 bases, with 13 bases lying between them. This CDR3 is built from 14 residues. CDR3 sequence (DNA): TGTGCCAGTAGTGCCCGAACTAGCCCCTACGAGCAGTACTTC. It specifies CASSARTSPYEQYF.

Notes on this clone: A much larger clone lies a single base off, so this may be a read error. The chain uses TRBV7-2 and TRBJ1-5; no clear D gene. Per germline, CDR1 SGHTA and CDR2 FQGNSA. The CDR3 has 13 residues. CDR3 nucleotide sequence: TGTGCCAGCAGTTTAGATGTAGATCAGCCCCAGCATTTT. Translated, it gives CASSLDVDQPQHF.

The J gene is TRBJ2-1, the V gene TRBV19; the D gene is possibly TRBD2 (6 bases). The CDR3 length is 16 residues. The ends were cut back, 4 bases at V and 7 bases at J, with 20 bases in the middle. Looked up from germline, CDR1 is LNHDA and CDR2 is SQIVND (reference sequence). The CDR3 sequence is CASSTGLSPPDNEQFF. CDR3 DNA sequence: TGTGCCAGTAGTACGGGACTTTCCCCCCCTGATAATGAGCAGTTCTTC.

The CDR3 region has the DNA TGTGCCAGCAGCTCTGACAGGCTCGGCTACACCTTC. Amino acid sequence: CASSSDRLGYTF. J is TRBJ1-2 and V is TRBV11-2, with D perhaps TRBD1 (6 bases). Germline loops: CDR1 SGHAT, CDR2 FQNNGV. The CDR3 runs to 12 residues. Trimming took 4 bases from V and 8 from J, leaving 11 bases between them. Using reference TRBV11-2 and TRBJ1-2 for the parts outside the CDR3, the full variable domain is EAGVAQSPRYKIIEKRQSVAFWCNPISGHATLYWYQQILGQGPKLLIQFQNNGVVDDSQLPKDRFSAERLKGVDSTLKIQPAKLEDSAVYLCASSSDRLGYTFGSGTRLTVV.

This chain connects TRBV4-2 to TRBJ1-4, with 7 bases identical to TRBD1. The ends lost 0 bases at V and 2 bases at J; junction bases unmatched: 9. This CDR3 comprises 18 residues. CDR1 is LGHNA and CDR2 is YNFKEQ in the germline V gene. CDR3 residues: CASSQDLLGGATNEKLFF. The DNA for the CDR3 is TGTGCCAGCAGCCAAGACCTTCTAGGGGGCGCTACTAATGAAAAACTGTTTTTT.

This chain links TRBV7-3 with TRBJ2-3, with 8 bases lining up with TRBD1. The CDR3 spans 15 residues. The trim removed 5 bases at V and 6 bases at J, leaving 10 bases unmatched. Looked up from germline, CDR1 is SGHTA and CDR2 is FQGTGA. The CDR3 sequence is CASSTDRGPWDTQYF. As DNA, the CDR3 is TGTGCCAGCAGCACTGACAGGGGCCCATGGGATACGCAGTATTTT.

This clone has only one observation. The chain links TRBV2 to TRBJ1-4, with TRBD1 matching 10 bases. Looked up from germline, CDR1 is SNHLY and CDR2 is FYNNEI. J was trimmed by 7 bases and V by 8 bases; bases with no gene match: 13. The CDR3 loop spans 16 amino acids. This CDR3 reads CASQTGGAGSGEKLFF. In nucleotides, the CDR3 is TGTGCCAGCCAGACAGGGGGCGCGGGGAGTGGTGAAAAACTGTTTTTT.

J is TRBJ2-2 and V is TRBV4-1, with no clear D. V lost 4 bases to trimming and J lost 0 bases, with 6 bases between them. The CDR3 has 14 amino acids. Per germline, CDR1 MGHRA and CDR2 YSYEKL. The CDR3 DNA sequence: TGCGCCAGCAGCCCCAATTCGAACACCGGGGAGCTGTTTTTT. Translating gives CASSPNSNTGELFF.

CDR3 sequence (DNA): TGCGCCAGCAGCCAGGGACAGGGAAGTCCCTACGAGCAGTACTTC. Its translation is CASSQGQGSPYEQYF. The chain joins TRBV4-1 to TRBJ2-7; 9 bases fit TRBD1. Germline CDR1 reads MGHRA; CDR2 reads YSYEKL. This CDR3 has 15 residues. Germline trimming cut 3 bases from V and 2 bases from J; bases unmatched to any gene: 5.